The clone carrying this T cell receptor beta chain appeared many times. Arm-PCR of CDR3 regions with iRepertoire HTBI primers generated TCR beta libraries. TCRdb independently ran MiXCR on the multiplex PCR reads; one entry per CDR3 protein. The sample consists of about 470,000 distinct CDR3 sequences, around 14% of them appearing once. The data stem from a study of regulatory T cells in long-lasting Graves disease. The sample's time point: newly diagnosed GD, antithyroid drugs for less than 3 months. After RNA was extracted from PBMCs, the TCR library was made from it. This CDR3 has 12 residues. V shed 2 bases and J shed 4 bases, with 5 bases lying between them. The data were also submitted as part of a second study, on T cells in Graves' hyperthyroidism and ophthalmopathy. Per that study: Appearing also in blood were most of the thyroid clonotypes expanded above 0.001.

The V and J genes are TRBV12-3 or TRBV12-4 and TRBJ2-5; D gene unclear. The sequence was obtained from a woman aged 25-40 years with Graves disease. The sequencing used peripheral blood mononuclear cells (PBMCs), collected at new diagnosis, from a patient treated with antithyroid drugs. The CDR3 sequence: CASSLPSETQYF. The DNA of the CDR3 is TGTGCCAGCAGTTTACCCTCAGAGACCCAGTACTTC.